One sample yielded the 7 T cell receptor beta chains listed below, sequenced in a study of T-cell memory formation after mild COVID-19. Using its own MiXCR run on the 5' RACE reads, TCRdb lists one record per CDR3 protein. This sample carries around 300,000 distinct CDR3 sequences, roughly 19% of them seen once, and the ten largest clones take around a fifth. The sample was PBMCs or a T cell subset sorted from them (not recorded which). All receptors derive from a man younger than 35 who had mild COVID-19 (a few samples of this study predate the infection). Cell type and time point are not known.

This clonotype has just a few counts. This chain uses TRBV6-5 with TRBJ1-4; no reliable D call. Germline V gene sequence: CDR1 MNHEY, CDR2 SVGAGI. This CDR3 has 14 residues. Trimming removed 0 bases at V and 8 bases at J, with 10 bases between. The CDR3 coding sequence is TGTGCCAGCAGTTACTCGTCGCTCGGGGAAAAACTGTTTTTT. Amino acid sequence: CASSYSSLGEKLFF.

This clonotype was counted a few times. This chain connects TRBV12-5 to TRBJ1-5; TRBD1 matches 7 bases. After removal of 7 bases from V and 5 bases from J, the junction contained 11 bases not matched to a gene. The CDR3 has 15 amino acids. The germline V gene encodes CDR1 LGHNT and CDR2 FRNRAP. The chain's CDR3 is CASAQGGGRHQPQHF. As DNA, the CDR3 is TGTGCTAGTGCCCAGGGGGGCGGGCGGCATCAGCCCCAGCATTTT.

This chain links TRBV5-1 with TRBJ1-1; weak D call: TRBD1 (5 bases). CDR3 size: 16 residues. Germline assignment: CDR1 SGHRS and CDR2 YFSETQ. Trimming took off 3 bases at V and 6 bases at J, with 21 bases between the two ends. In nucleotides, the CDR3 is TGCGCCAGCAGCTCGCAGCCGGCGCCGCCGGGGGCTGAAGCTTTCTTT. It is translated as CASSSQPAPPGAEAFF.

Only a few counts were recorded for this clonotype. CDR3 bases: TGCGCCAGCAGCTCTAGCGGGGGCGAATTTAGCACAGATACGCAGTATTTT. It specifies CASSSSGGEFSTDTQYF. The chain links TRBV5-1 to TRBJ2-3, with 10 bases aligning to TRBD2. This CDR3 comprises 17 residues. Per the germline V gene, CDR1 is SGHRS and CDR2 is YFSETQ. Trimming at V came to 3 bases and at J to 0 bases, leaving 7 bases not matched to a gene.

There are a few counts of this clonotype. The CDR3: CASSQEWRQGSHEQYF. CDR3 coding DNA: TGCGCCAGCAGCCAAGAGTGGCGACAGGGATCCCACGAGCAGTACTTC. The V gene is TRBV4-3, the J gene TRBJ2-7; 7 bases align to TRBD1. CDR1 is LGHNA, CDR2 YSLEER, per germline. CDR3 length: 16 amino acids. V gave up 0 bases and J gave up 5 bases; unmatched junction bases: 10.

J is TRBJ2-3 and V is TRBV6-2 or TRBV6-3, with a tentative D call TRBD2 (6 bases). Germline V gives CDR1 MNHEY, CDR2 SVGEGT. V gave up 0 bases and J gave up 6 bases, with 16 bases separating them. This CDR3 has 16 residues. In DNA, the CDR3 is TGTGCCAGCAGTTACTCGAGGGAGGAGGGGCTGGATACGCAGTATTTT. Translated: CASSYSREEGLDTQYF.

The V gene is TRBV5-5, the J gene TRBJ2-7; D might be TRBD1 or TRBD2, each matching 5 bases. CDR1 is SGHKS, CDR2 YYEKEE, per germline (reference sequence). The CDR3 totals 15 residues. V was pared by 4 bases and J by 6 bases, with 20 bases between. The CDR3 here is CASSPGTGRGLEQYF. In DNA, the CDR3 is TGTGCCAGCAGCCCAGGGACGGGTAGGGGTCTCGAGCAGTACTTC.